This T cell receptor (beta chain) was identified during a study of T cell responses to AZD1222 COVID-19 vaccine. In the study overall: Pooling covered second doses at about 4 or about 12 weeks.

Study-level results: Clonal diversity was possibly underestimated, and the donors were mostly white British, with more females.

In germline, CDR1 is SGHTA, CDR2 FQGNSA. The V end lost 1 base, the J end lost 1 base, and 10 bases lay between the germline ends. This CDR3 is 15 amino acids long. Details on this clone: Its antigen is undetermined.

Measured with immunoSEQ multiplex PCR; TCRdb has only the in-frame clones, and not every one. The table has some 110,000 clones, 82% seen once. This chain joins TRBV7-2 and TRBJ2-5; maybe TRBD2 (6 bases). Sequences were derived from peripheral blood, sampled on day 0 of AZD1222 vaccination. The source is an adult in good health. The CDR3 DNA reads TGTGCCAGCAGCTTAGGGGGACTGAGCCAAGAGACCCAGTACTTC. It is translated as CASSLGGLSQETQYF. Full variable domain (rest looked up from reference TRBV7-2 and TRBJ2-5): GAGVSQSPSNKVTEKGKDVELRCDPISGHTALYWYRQSLGQGLEFLIYFQGNSAPDKSGLPSDRFSAERTGGSVSTLTIQRTQQEDSAVYLCASSLGGLSQETQYFGPGTRLLVL.